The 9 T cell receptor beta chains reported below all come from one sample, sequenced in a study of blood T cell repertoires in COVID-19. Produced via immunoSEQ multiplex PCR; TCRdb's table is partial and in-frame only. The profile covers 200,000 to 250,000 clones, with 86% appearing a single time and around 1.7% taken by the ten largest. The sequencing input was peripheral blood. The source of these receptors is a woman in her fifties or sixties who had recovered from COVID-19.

The CDR3 region is CASSVASGVSGANVLTF. CDR3 sequence (DNA): TGTGCCAGCAGCGTAGCTAGCGGGGTCTCTGGGGCCAACGTCCTGACTTTC. This rearrangement joins TRBV9 to TRBJ2-6, with TRBD2 matching 9 bases. CDR3 length: 17 residues. The ends lost 0 bases at V and 0 bases at J; junction bases unmatched: 1. The germline V gene encodes CDR1 SGDLS and CDR2 YYNGEE.

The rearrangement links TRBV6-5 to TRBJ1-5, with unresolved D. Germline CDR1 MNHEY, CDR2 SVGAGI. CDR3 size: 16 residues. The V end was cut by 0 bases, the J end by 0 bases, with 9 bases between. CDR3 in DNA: TGTGCCAGCAGTTACTCGTGGCGGTATAGCAATCAGCCCCAGCATTTT. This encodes CASSYSWRYSNQPQHF.

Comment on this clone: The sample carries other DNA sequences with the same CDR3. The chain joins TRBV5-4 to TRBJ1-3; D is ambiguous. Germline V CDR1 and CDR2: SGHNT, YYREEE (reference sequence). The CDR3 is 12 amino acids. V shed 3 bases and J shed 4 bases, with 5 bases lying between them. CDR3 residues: CASSSRGNTIYF. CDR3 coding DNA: TGTGCCAGCAGCTCCAGAGGAAACACCATATATTTT. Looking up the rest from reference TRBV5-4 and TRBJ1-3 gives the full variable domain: ETGVTQSPTHLIKTRGQQVTLRCSSQSGHNTVSWYQQALGQGPQFIFQYYREEENGRGNFPPRFSGLQFPNYSSELNVNALELDDSALYLCASSSRGNTIYFGEGSWLTVV.

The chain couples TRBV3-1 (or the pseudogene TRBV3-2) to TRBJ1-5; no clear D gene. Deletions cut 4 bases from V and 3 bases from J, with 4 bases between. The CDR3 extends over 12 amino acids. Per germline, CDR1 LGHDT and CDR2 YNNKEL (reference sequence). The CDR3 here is CASSRANQPQHF. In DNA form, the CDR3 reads TGTGCCAGCAGCCGAGCCAATCAGCCCCAGCATTTT.

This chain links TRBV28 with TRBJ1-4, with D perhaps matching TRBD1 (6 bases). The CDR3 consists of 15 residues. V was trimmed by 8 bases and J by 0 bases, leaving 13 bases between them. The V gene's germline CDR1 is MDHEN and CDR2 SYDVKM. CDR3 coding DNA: TGTGCCAGCCGCCGGACAGTTGCAACTAATGAAAAACTGTTTTTT. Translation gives CASRRTVATNEKLFF.

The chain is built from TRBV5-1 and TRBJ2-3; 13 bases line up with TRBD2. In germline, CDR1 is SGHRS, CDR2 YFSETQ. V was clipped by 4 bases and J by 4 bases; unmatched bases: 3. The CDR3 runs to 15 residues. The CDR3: CASSRLAGGADTQYF. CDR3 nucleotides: TGCGCCAGCAGCCGACTAGCGGGGGGTGCAGATACGCAGTATTTT.

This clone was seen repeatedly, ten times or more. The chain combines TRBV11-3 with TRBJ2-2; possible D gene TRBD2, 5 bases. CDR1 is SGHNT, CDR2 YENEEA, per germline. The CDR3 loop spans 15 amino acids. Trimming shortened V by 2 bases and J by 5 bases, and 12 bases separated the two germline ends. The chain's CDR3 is CASSLSGYGTGELFF. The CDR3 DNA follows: TGTGCCAGCAGCTTAAGCGGTTACGGTACCGGGGAGCTGTTTTTT.

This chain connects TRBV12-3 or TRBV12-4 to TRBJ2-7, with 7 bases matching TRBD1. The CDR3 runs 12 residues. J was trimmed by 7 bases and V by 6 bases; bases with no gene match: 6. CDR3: CASRTGKGEQYF. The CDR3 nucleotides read TGTGCCAGCAGGACAGGGAAAGGAGAGCAGTACTTC.

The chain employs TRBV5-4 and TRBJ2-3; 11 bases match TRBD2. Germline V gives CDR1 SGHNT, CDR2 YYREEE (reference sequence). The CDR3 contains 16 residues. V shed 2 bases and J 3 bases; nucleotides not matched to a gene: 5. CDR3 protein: CASSFTSGGGTDTQYF. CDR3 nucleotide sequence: TGTGCCAGCAGCTTTACTAGCGGGGGAGGGACAGATACGCAGTATTTT.